These 26 T cell receptor beta chains share one sample of origin, sequenced in a study of T cell responses to AZD1222 COVID-19 vaccine. Here immunoSEQ multiplex PCR was the method, and the copy in TCRdb shows in-frame clones only, minus some. The sample has about 120,000 clones, around 90% seen once. The specimen comprised peripheral blood, sampled on day 0 of AZD1222 vaccination. These receptors all stem from an adult in good health.

This sequence joins TRBV27 and TRBJ2-7; possibly TRBD1 or TRBD2 for D (5 bases each). CDR3 size: 15 residues. V lost 6 bases and J 0 bases, leaving 15 bases between the germline ends. From germline, CDR1 is MNHEY and CDR2 SMNVEV (reference sequence). CDR3: CASSYAGTDSYEQYF. CDR3 bases: TGTGCCAGCAGCTATGCCGGGACGGACTCCTACGAGCAGTACTTC.

This clone was observed a few times. The chain combines TRBV6-5 with TRBJ2-1; TRBD2 matches at 9 bases. The CDR3 covers 15 residues. Unmatched junction bases numbered 0, after V lost 2 bases and J lost 1 base. The V gene's germline CDR1 is MNHEY and CDR2 SVGAGI. CDR3 bases: TGTGCCAGCAGTTACACTAGCGGGTCCTACAATGAGCAGTTCTTC. Its translation is CASSYTSGSYNEQFF.

The chain links TRBV6-5 to TRBJ2-7; TRBD1 is a possible D gene (6 bases). The length of the CDR3 is 13 residues. V lost 2 bases to trimming and J lost 3 bases, with 8 bases between them. Germline CDR1 reads MNHEY; CDR2 reads SVGAGI. For the CDR3, the DNA is TGTGCCAGCAGTTACGGACAGAACTACGAGCAGTACTTC. Translating it yields CASSYGQNYEQYF.

The V and J genes are TRBV5-1 and TRBJ1-2; D is uncertain. The CDR3 consists of 15 residues. Trimming stripped 0 bases from V and 4 bases from J, with 13 bases between. CDR1 is SGHRS and CDR2 is YFSETQ in the germline V gene. CDR3 in amino acids: CASSLAADGSYGYTF. Here the CDR3 DNA reads TGCGCCAGCAGCTTGGCGGCAGACGGAAGCTATGGCTACACCTTC.

This clone was picked up many times. V and J are TRBV18 and TRBJ1-2; D is undetermined. V was pared by 2 bases and J by 14 bases, with 18 bases between. The CDR3 is 13 residues long. Germline CDR1 reads KGHSH; CDR2 reads LQKENI. The chain's CDR3 is CASSPDAATADTF. The CDR3 DNA is TGTGCCAGCTCACCAGATGCCGCGACGGCGGATACCTTC.

J is TRBJ1-2 and V is TRBV29-1; D gene ambiguous. CDR3 size: 10 residues. V was shortened by 3 bases and J by 3 bases, with 2 bases between the two germline ends. The V gene's germline CDR1 is SQVTM and CDR2 ANQGSEA. CDR3 coding DNA: TGCAGCGTTGATGACTATGGCTACACCTTC. As protein: CSVDDYGYTF. Drawing the rest from reference TRBV29-1 and TRBJ1-2, the complete variable domain is SAVISQKPSRDICQRGTSLTIQCQVDSQVTMMFWYRQQPGQSLTLIATANQGSEATYESGFVIDKFPISRPNLTFSTLTVSNMSPEDSSIYLCSVDDYGYTFGSGTRLTVV.

The chain carries TRBV2 and TRBJ2-7, with D unclear. This CDR3 comprises 13 residues. Trimming left V 4 bases short and J 4 bases short, with 11 bases between. Looked up from germline, CDR1 is SNHLY and CDR2 is FYNNEI. The CDR3, as DNA: TGTGCCAGCAGTGTTCGTCCGGATTACGAGCAGTACTTC. It is translated as CASSVRPDYEQYF.

The genes are TRBV5-1 and TRBJ1-5; D call uncertain. The germline V gene encodes CDR1 SGHRS and CDR2 YFSETQ. V was shortened by 4 bases and J by 5 bases, with 10 bases between the two germline ends. This CDR3 spans 13 amino acids. CDR3 in DNA: TGCGCCAGCAGCGAAATGACTGATCAGCCCCAGCATTTT. Translated: CASSEMTDQPQHF.

The chain combines TRBV28 with TRBJ2-1, with 7 bases that match TRBD2. Germline lookup yields CDR1 MDHEN and CDR2 SYDVKM. This CDR3 is 14 amino acids long. The ends lost 5 bases at V and 5 bases at J; junction bases unmatched: 6. CDR3 nucleotide sequence: TGTGCCAGCAGTCAAGCGGGGAACAACAATGAGCAGTTCTTC. As protein: CASSQAGNNNEQFF.

CDR3 coding DNA: TGTGCCAGCAGCCAGGGGAGGCATGGCTACACCTTC. Its protein is CASSQGRHGYTF. The V gene is TRBV14, the J gene TRBJ1-2; D is unclear. Per the germline V gene, CDR1 is SGHDN and CDR2 is FVKESK. The CDR3 is made up of 12 amino acids. V was shortened by 3 bases and J by 6 bases, with 8 bases between the two germline ends.

This chain connects TRBV30 to TRBJ1-3; D call uncertain. With 4 bases removed from V and 4 bases from J, the gap between germline ends came to 23 bases. Germline V gene data show CDR1 as GTSNPN and CDR2 as SVGIG (reference sequence). The CDR3 spans 17 residues. CDR3 in amino acids: CAWIPRGRAILGNTIYF. The CDR3 nucleotides are TGTGCCTGGATTCCCCGCGGAAGGGCCATTCTGGGAAACACCATATATTTT.

The V gene is TRBV4-2, the J gene TRBJ2-1, with 7 bases that match TRBD2. Germline V lookup: CDR1 LGHNA, CDR2 YNFKEQ. The CDR3 has 16 amino acids. V shed 0 bases, J shed 9 bases, and the junction held 11 bases outside the gene matches. CDR3 region: CASSQDLGGRGGEQFF. CDR3 bases: TGTGCCAGCAGCCAAGATCTTGGCGGGAGAGGTGGTGAGCAGTTCTTC.

The chain employs TRBV28 and TRBJ1-5; weak D call: TRBD1 (6 bases). Trimming stripped 5 bases from V and 7 bases from J, with 18 bases between. Germline V CDR1 and CDR2: MDHEN, SYDVKM. There are 15 residues in the CDR3. In DNA, the CDR3 is TGTGCCAGCAGTGCCACAGGGAAGGGATTACAGCCCCAGCATTTT. It specifies CASSATGKGLQPQHF. The variable domain in full, with the rest retrieved from reference TRBV28 and TRBJ1-5, is DVKVTQSSRYLVKRTGEKVFLECVQDMDHENMFWYRQDPGLGLRLIYFSYDVKMKEKGDIPEGYSVSREKKERFSLILESASTNQTSMYLCASSATGKGLQPQHFGDGTRLSIL.

The chain has TRBV11-2 and TRBJ1-1; TRBD1 matches at 7 bases. Trimming took 5 bases from V and 3 from J; bases not matched to a gene: 3. Germline CDR1 and CDR2: SGHAT and FQNNGV. This CDR3 region has 13 residues. In DNA, the CDR3 is TGTGCCAGCAGCACAGACAGGGACACTGAAGCTTTCTTT. Residues: CASSTDRDTEAFF. Variable domain in full (rest from reference TRBV11-2 and TRBJ1-1): EAGVAQSPRYKIIEKRQSVAFWCNPISGHATLYWYQQILGQGPKLLIQFQNNGVVDDSQLPKDRFSAERLKGVDSTLKIQPAKLEDSAVYLCASSTDRDTEAFFGQGTRLTVV.

The rearrangement links TRBV5-4 to TRBJ1-6; D may be TRBD1 (5 bases). V dropped 6 bases and J dropped 8 bases, with 18 bases sitting between them. This CDR3 spans 15 amino acids. Germline CDR1 and CDR2: SGHNT and YYREEE (reference sequence). The CDR3 is CASMSRGQGHSPLHF. Here the CDR3 DNA reads TGTGCCAGCATGTCTCGTGGGCAGGGCCATTCACCCCTCCACTTT.

The chain links TRBV28 to TRBJ1-2, with D perhaps TRBD1 (6 bases). V shed 5 bases and J shed 2 bases, with 18 bases lying between them. The germline V gene has CDR1 MDHEN and CDR2 SYDVKM. This CDR3 region has 16 residues. The CDR3 spells CASSLPEGVDNYGYTF. The CDR3 DNA reads as TGTGCCAGCAGTCTCCCCGAGGGGGTTGACAACTATGGCTACACCTTC.

This chain connects TRBV4-2 to TRBJ2-1; TRBD2 aligns across 10 bases. Germline V lookup: CDR1 LGHNA, CDR2 YNFKEQ. Trimming at V came to 2 bases and at J to 4 bases, leaving 2 bases not matched to a gene. The CDR3 consists of 15 residues. The chain's CDR3 is CASSQTSGTYNEQFF. CDR3 DNA sequence: TGTGCCAGCAGCCAAACTAGCGGGACTTACAATGAGCAGTTCTTC.

J is TRBJ1-1 and V is TRBV6-1; TRBD1 matches at 8 bases. V trimming: 0 bases; J trimming: 10 bases; junction bases outside the gene matches: 7. The CDR3 runs to 14 residues. Germline V gene data show CDR1 as MNHNS and CDR2 as SASEGT. The CDR3 nucleotides read TGTGCCAGCAGTGAAGCGGACAGGGAGAGCCGAGCTTTCTTT. Encoded protein: CASSEADRESRAFF.

This chain connects TRBV18 to TRBJ1-1; 7 bases fit TRBD1. The CDR3 totals 15 residues. The trim removed 3 bases at V and 6 bases at J, leaving 10 bases unmatched. The germline V gene has CDR1 KGHSH and CDR2 LQKENI. The CDR3, as DNA: TGTGCCAGCTCACCGACTACTCGACAGGGCGCTGAAGCTTTCTTT. This gives the protein CASSPTTRQGAEAFF.

V is TRBV9 and J is TRBJ2-1, with 7 bases matching TRBD1. Germline V gives CDR1 SGDLS, CDR2 YYNGEE. V shed 4 bases, J shed 7 bases, and the junction held 5 bases outside the gene matches. The CDR3 extends over 13 amino acids. In DNA, the CDR3 is TGTGCCAGCAGCCCCCACAGGGGTAATGAGCAGTTCTTC. Translated: CASSPHRGNEQFF.

The gene calls are TRBV7-3 and TRBJ2-5; 7 positions match TRBD1. There are 14 residues in the CDR3. The V and J ends lost 5 bases and 1 base, in that order; junction bases with no gene match: 4. Germline loops: CDR1 SGHTA, CDR2 FQGTGA. The CDR3 here is CASSPDRVQETQYF. The CDR3 nucleotides read TGTGCCAGCAGCCCCGACAGGGTCCAAGAGACCCAGTACTTC. Together with reference TRBV7-3 and TRBJ2-5, the CDR3 gives the full variable domain: GAGVSQTPSNKVTEKGKYVELRCDPISGHTALYWYRQSLGQGPEFLIYFQGTGAADDSGLPNDRFFAVRPEGSVSTLKIQRTERGDSAVYLCASSPDRVQETQYFGPGTRLLVL.

This chain links TRBV5-1 with TRBJ1-2, with 7 bases aligning to TRBD1. The junction had 6 bases not matched to a gene; V was cut back by 2 bases and J by 8 bases. This CDR3 comprises 13 residues. Germline CDR1 SGHRS, CDR2 YFSETQ. The CDR3 DNA sequence: TGCGCCAGCAGCTTCCAGGGGGAGGAGGGCTACACCTTC. This encodes CASSFQGEEGYTF.

This chain links TRBV5-6 with TRBJ1-3; D is unresolved. The CDR3 has 14 residues. V was cut by 2 bases and J by 2 bases, with 8 bases left in between. Germline loops: CDR1 SGHDT, CDR2 YYEEEE. The CDR3 loop reads CASSLWGAGNTIYF. The CDR3 bases are TGTGCCAGCAGCTTATGGGGAGCTGGAAACACCATATATTTT.

This clone has only one observation. The chain carries TRBV27 and TRBJ2-2; TRBD2 agrees at 14 bases. Trimming at V came to 4 bases and at J to 2 bases, leaving 6 bases not matched to a gene. Germline values: CDR1 MNHEY, CDR2 SMNVEV (reference sequence). This CDR3 contains 18 residues. The CDR3 DNA sequence: TGTGCCAGCAGTTATTTCGGGACTAGCGGGGGAAACACCGGGGAGCTGTTTTTT. This translates into CASSYFGTSGGNTGELFF.

The chain carries TRBV7-6 and TRBJ2-2; 9 positions match TRBD2. The CDR3 spans 16 residues. J lost 0 bases, V lost 1 base, and 0 bases had no gene match. Germline V gene lookup returns CDR1 SGHVS and CDR2 FNYEAQ. CDR3 residues: CASSLVAGANTGELFF. CDR3 bases: TGTGCCAGCAGCTTAGTAGCGGGGGCGAACACCGGGGAGCTGTTTTTT. Drawing the rest from reference TRBV7-6 and TRBJ2-2, the complete variable domain is GAGVSQSPRYKVTKRGQDVALRCDPISGHVSLYWYRQALGQGPEFLTYFNYEAQQDKSGLPNDRFSAERPEGSISTLTIQRTEQRDSAMYRCASSLVAGANTGELFFGEGSRLTVL.

This sequence joins TRBV11-2 and TRBJ1-2, with D possibly matching TRBD1 (5 bases). Trimming cost V 1 base and J 0 bases, with 12 bases left between them. Per germline, CDR1 SGHAT and CDR2 FQNNGV. CDR3 length: 16 amino acids. The CDR3 region has the DNA TGTGCCAGCAGCTTAGTGTTTCGGGGGTCTAACTATGGCTACACCTTC. The encoded protein is CASSLVFRGSNYGYTF.